This T cell receptor beta chain is from a study of cytomegalovirus exposure and HLA in healthy donors. Details on this clone: Its antigen is unknown.

Study-wide results and limits: There were three CMV-associated chains whose specificity for CMV antigens was confirmed in vitro.

The donors were members of the roughly 120-subject validation cohort (separate from the approximately 650-subject first cohort). Assay used: immunoSEQ multiplex PCR; TCRdb lists only in-frame clones, some missing. Found here are 190,000 or so clones, 75% to 85% of them singletons; the top ten hold under 15%. Trimming pared 0 bases from V and 1 base from J, leaving 10 bases between. Germline lookup yields CDR1 SGHNT and CDR2 YYREEE (reference sequence). The length of the CDR3 is 15 residues. This chain joins TRBV5-4 and TRBJ1-2; D uncertain. Sequencing was performed on PBMCs. The TCR originated in a woman aged 25 to 39 in good health and CMV-seropositive. The CDR3 region is CASSLDRSVNYGYTF. DNA for the CDR3: TGTGCCAGCAGCTTGGACCGGAGCGTTAACTATGGCTACACCTTC.